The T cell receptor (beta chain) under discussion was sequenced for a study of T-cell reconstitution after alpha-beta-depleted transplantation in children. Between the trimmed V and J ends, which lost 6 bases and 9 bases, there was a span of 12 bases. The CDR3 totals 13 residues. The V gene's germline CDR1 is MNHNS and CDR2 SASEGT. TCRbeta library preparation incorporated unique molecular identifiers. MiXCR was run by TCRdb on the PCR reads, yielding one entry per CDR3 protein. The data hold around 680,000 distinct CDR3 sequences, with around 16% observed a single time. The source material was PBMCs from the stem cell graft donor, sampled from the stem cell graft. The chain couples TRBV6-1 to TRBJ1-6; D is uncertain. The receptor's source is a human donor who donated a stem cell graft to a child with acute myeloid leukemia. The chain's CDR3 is CASRDQESSPLHF. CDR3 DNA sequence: TGTGCCAGCAGGGACCAGGAAAGTTCACCCCTCCACTTT.